Each of the 12 T cell receptor beta chains below was sequenced from the same sample in a study of radiation and T cells in renal cell carcinoma. Time point specified: blood 2 weeks post-SBRT. As to treatment: 15 Gy SBRT to primary tumor, nephrectomy 4 weeks later. Repertoires were generated with immunoSEQ multiplex PCR, while TCRdb's copy carries only in-frame clones and drops some. Among about 120,000 clones listed, around 81% were seen once. Source: blood, taken from a patient whose treatment included radiotherapy and nephrectomy. These receptors were collected from a man between 45 and 60 years old with renal cell carcinoma.

This chain joins TRBV19 and TRBJ2-7; 10 nucleotides match TRBD1. The CDR3 loop spans 14 amino acids. Germline assignment: CDR1 LNHDA and CDR2 SQIVND (reference sequence). V shed 4 bases and J 4 bases; nucleotides not matched to a gene: 4. Written as DNA, the CDR3 is TGTGCCAGTAGTAAAGACAGGGGGCCTTACGAGCAGTACTTC. This encodes CASSKDRGPYEQYF.

V usage is TRBV10-1 and J usage is TRBJ2-1; possible D gene TRBD1, 5 bases. The length of the CDR3 is 15 residues. Trimming removed 3 bases at V and 1 base at J, with 10 bases between. Looked up from germline, CDR1 is WNHNN and CDR2 is SYGVQD (reference sequence). CDR3: CASSELTGSYNEQFF. CDR3 DNA sequence: TGCGCCAGCAGTGAATTAACAGGTTCCTACAATGAGCAGTTCTTC.

The chain joins TRBV6-5 to TRBJ2-3, with unresolved D. Germline CDR1 MNHEY, CDR2 SVGAGI. V was pared by 4 bases and J by 4 bases, with 12 bases between. This CDR3 comprises 14 residues. DNA of the CDR3: TGTGCCAGCAGTTCTCACCTAGTCCCAGATACGCAGTATTTT. This sequence encodes CASSSHLVPDTQYF.

V is TRBV27 and J is TRBJ2-1, with TRBD2 matching 7 bases. Germline values: CDR1 MNHEY, CDR2 SMNVEV (reference sequence). The CDR3 has 15 amino acids. V dropped 7 bases and J dropped 7; count of bases not matched to a gene: 13. CDR3 residues: CASTRTSDGTNEQFF. The DNA of the CDR3 is TGTGCCAGCACCCGAACTAGCGACGGTACGAATGAGCAGTTCTTC.

This clone was detected only once. The chain couples TRBV4-1 to TRBJ2-7, with TRBD1 matching over 7 bases. The CDR3 runs to 15 residues. Looked up from germline, CDR1 is MGHRA and CDR2 is YSYEKL. The junction had 9 bases not matched to a gene; V was cut back by 2 bases and J by 5 bases. This CDR3 reads CASSQRERTGDEQYF. DNA for the CDR3: TGCGCCAGCAGCCAAAGGGAGCGCACAGGGGACGAGCAGTACTTC.

The CDR3, as DNA: TGTGCCAGCAGTTCTTCAGTGGGACGGGAGACCCAGTACTTC. Protein sequence: CASSSSVGRETQYF. This sequence joins TRBV6-5 and TRBJ2-5; tentatively, D is TRBD1 or TRBD2 (5 bases each). CDR1 and CDR2 from the germline V gene are MNHEY and SVGAGI. This CDR3 region has 14 residues. With 4 bases removed from V and 5 bases from J, the gap between germline ends came to 14 bases.

The V call is TRBV6-5, the J call TRBJ1-6; no definite D call. V was shortened by 2 bases and J by 8 bases, with 13 bases between the two germline ends. The CDR3 extends over 15 amino acids. The germline CDR1 and CDR2 sequences are MNHEY and SVGAGI. The CDR3 here is CASSYGPVIDSPLHF. CDR3 nucleotide sequence: TGTGCCAGCAGTTACGGTCCGGTCATCGATTCACCCCTCCACTTT.

The rearrangement links TRBV4-3 to TRBJ2-7; TRBD1 matches at 7 bases. Germline lookup yields CDR1 LGHNA and CDR2 YSLEER. CDR3 length: 14 residues. V shed 2 bases, J shed 3 bases, and the junction held 4 bases outside the gene matches. CDR3 loop: CASSQWAGGYEQYF. The CDR3 DNA is TGCGCCAGCAGCCAATGGGCAGGGGGCTACGAGCAGTACTTC.

V is TRBV15 and J is TRBJ2-7; no clear D. Germline V lookup: CDR1 LNHNV, CDR2 YYDKDF (reference sequence). V was trimmed by 0 bases and J by 2 bases, leaving 11 bases between them. CDR3 length equals 15 residues. CDR3 sequence (DNA): TGTGCCACCAGCAGAGACGTTTCGTTAACCTACGAGCAGTACTTC. Translating gives CATSRDVSLTYEQYF.

The chain employs TRBV28 and TRBJ1-1; tentative D call: TRBD1 (6 bases). Trimming cost V 2 bases and J 6 bases, with 13 bases left between them. Per germline, CDR1 MDHEN and CDR2 SYDVKM. This CDR3 is built from 14 residues. CDR3 amino acids: CASSLGGRGAEAFF. The CDR3 DNA reads TGTGCCAGCAGTTTAGGGGGCCGGGGAGCTGAAGCTTTCTTT. The whole variable domain, remainder taken from reference TRBV28 and TRBJ1-1, is DVKVTQSSRYLVKRTGEKVFLECVQDMDHENMFWYRQDPGLGLRLIYFSYDVKMKEKGDIPEGYSVSREKKERFSLILESASTNQTSMYLCASSLGGRGAEAFFGQGTRLTVV.

The chain recombines TRBV7-8 with TRBJ2-2; D gene unclear. Per the germline V gene, CDR1 is SGHVS and CDR2 is FQNEAQ. The CDR3 length is 15 residues. V lost 5 bases to trimming and J lost 0 bases, with 10 bases between them. CDR3 sequence: CASSPIWANTGELFF. The CDR3 DNA sequence: TGTGCCAGCAGCCCCATATGGGCGAACACCGGGGAGCTGTTTTTT.

This chain joins TRBV20-1 and TRBJ1-1, with unresolved D. This CDR3 region has 11 residues. V was clipped by 4 bases and J by 1 base, with 4 bases between them. The germline V gene encodes CDR1 DFQATT and CDR2 SNEGSKA (reference sequence). CDR3 protein: CSAKRNTEAFF. The CDR3 DNA sequence: TGCAGTGCTAAAAGGAACACTGAAGCTTTCTTT.